The subject of this entry is one T cell receptor (beta chain). Its antigen remains unidentified. TCRdb ran MiXCR on the reads and lists one entry per CDR3 protein. The sample carries about 180,000 distinct CDR3 sequences, around an eighth recorded once. This specimen comes from a study of T cell repertoires in cytomegalovirus infection. For the study at large: In public TCR beta signatures, there were indications of both CMV infection and matching HLA type.

Whole-study results and caveats: Identification of carriers of CMV plus the relevant HLA was achieved through cumulative public TCR beta family frequency. Across the ex vivo response, the dominant clonotypes were HLA-C-restricted CMV-specific TCR beta clonotypes.

The source material was PBMCs. This sequence originates from a human donor in good health (CMV status not recorded). Some clones in this sample may be carry-over from other donors' samples.

CDR3 in amino acids: CASSPGGHTQYF. The CDR3, as DNA: TGTGCCAGCAGCCCTGGAGGGCATACGCAGTATTTT. This chain links TRBV7-9 with TRBJ2-3, with D possibly being TRBD2 (6 bases). This CDR3 region has 12 residues. Trimming cost V 5 bases and J 7 bases, with 10 bases left between them. The germline V gene has CDR1 SEHNR and CDR2 FQNEAQ (reference sequence).